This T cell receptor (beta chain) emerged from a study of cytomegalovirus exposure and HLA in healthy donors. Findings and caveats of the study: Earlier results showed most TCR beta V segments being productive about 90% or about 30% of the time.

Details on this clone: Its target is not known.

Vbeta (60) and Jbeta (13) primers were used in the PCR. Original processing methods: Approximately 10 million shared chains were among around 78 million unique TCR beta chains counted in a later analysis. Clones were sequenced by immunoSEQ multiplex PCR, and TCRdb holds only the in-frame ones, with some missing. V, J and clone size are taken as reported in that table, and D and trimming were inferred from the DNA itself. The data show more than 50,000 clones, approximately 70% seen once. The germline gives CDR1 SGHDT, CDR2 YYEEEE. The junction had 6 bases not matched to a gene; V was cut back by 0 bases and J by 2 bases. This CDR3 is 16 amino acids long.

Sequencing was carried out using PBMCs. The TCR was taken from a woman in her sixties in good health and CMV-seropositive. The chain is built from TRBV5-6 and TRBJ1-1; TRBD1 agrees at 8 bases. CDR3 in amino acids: CASSLGDRGINTEAFF. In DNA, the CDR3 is TGTGCCAGCAGCTTGGGAGACAGGGGTATTAACACTGAAGCTTTCTTT.